This TCR beta chain is drawn from a study of regulatory T cells in long-lasting Graves disease (dated by TCRdb to the early 2020s). Concerning the study at large: In the newly diagnosed Graves' disease group, patients had been taking antithyroid drugs for less than 3 months. A total of around 35 samples underwent TCR sequencing: about 13 from persistent and about 20 from newly diagnosed Graves' disease patients. Patients with persistent Graves' disease were compared with patients with newly diagnosed Graves' disease using TCR sequencing and RNA sequencing of peripheral blood. The study took place in China and was registered as a clinical trial. The study at large found these results: More public clonotypes were shared among persistent patients (roughly 2,700) than among newly diagnosed patients (just under 1,000). Preferential use of TRBV28, TRBJ1-2 and TRBJ2-5 was observed in persistent disease, whereas TRBV20-1 and TRBJ2-1 were favored in newly diagnosed disease. Sequencing and analysis were restricted to the TCR beta chain. The authors acknowledged the small sample size as a limitation that may reduce accuracy. Compared with newly diagnosed patients, patients with persistent Graves' disease had lower TCR Shannon entropy and fewer highly expanded clones, which suggests clonal expansion. The study examined only peripheral blood because the primary lesion, thyroid tissue, could not be accessed.

The library was obtained by multiplex PCR. Sequencer: Illumina HiSeq 4000. CDR3 regions were amplified by Arm-PCR with iRepertoire HTBI primers to construct TCR beta libraries. Before sequencing, the PCR products went through gel purification. In the original analysis: A total of fewer than 80 TRBV and some 15 TRBJ segments were identified across samples and were used for gene usage analysis of CDR3 amino acid clonotypes. COPE and FqMerger were used to merge filtered high-quality paired reads into contigs. BLAST was used to align contigs to the IMGT TRBV, TRBD and TRBJ reference genes, and CDR3 was defined following IMGT. Clonotypes above 0.1% frequency were classified as highly expanded clones. Shannon entropy served as the measure of repertoire diversity, while the Gini coefficient captured V-J evenness. Public clonotypes were defined as clonotypes shared by more than one individual. TCRdb trimmed the raw reads at Q25, called clones with MiXCR and kept productive beta chains. CDR3 protein duplicates are merged, each entry listing the most common genes and DNA. TCRdb, rather than the study authors, made the V and J calls. The sample records roughly 610,000 distinct CDR3 sequences, around 16% of which are singletons. Jointly, the top ten make up about 12% of the sample.

V is shortened by 2 bases, J by 0 bases, and the region joining them spans 26 bases. The CDR3 has 20 amino acids, counting the end cysteine and phenylalanine. Only the CDR3 region is kept as DNA, spanning 60 bases read in frame from base 1. According to the germline V gene (reference sequence), CDR1 reads GTSNPN and CDR2 reads SVGIG. This clonotype has a handful of counts. Which antigen it targets is not known. Per-base quality was not reported, and no clone a single base away is much larger than it. Taken with the paper, the label for time point translates to: newly diagnosed GD, antithyroid drugs for less than 3 months. For both TCR sequencing and RNA sequencing, RNA was extracted from PBMCs using TRIzol. The diagnosis of Graves' disease followed American Thyroid Association guidelines. The patients came from an endocrinology department in Xi'an, China. Each patient gave 7.5 to 10 milliliters of peripheral blood, collected in an EDTA anticoagulant tube. Ficoll Paque Plus density gradient separation was used to isolate PBMCs, and no further T cell sorting was done. An Agilent 2100 Bioanalyzer and agarose gel were used to assess RNA quality, and a NanoDrop 2000 was used to measure RNA concentration.

These data were also reused for a study on T cells in Graves' hyperthyroidism and ophthalmopathy. Per that second paper: Graves' hyperthyroidism was defined as stable when no progression to ophthalmopathy occurred over 18 months of follow-up. Hyperthyroidism patients were newly diagnosed, with disease duration under 2 months, and aged 18 to 65 years. Exclusion was applied to patients with uncontrolled infections, other autoimmune diseases, pregnancy or lactation. Diagnoses were based on clinical symptoms, serum thyroxine and TRAb, thyroid ultrasound and orbital computed tomography. The TCR CDR3 was subjected to a first round of RT-PCR using the HTBI primer set and the Qiagen OneStep RT-PCR kit. Most expanded thyroid clonotypes (frequency above 0.001) were also found in blood, which suggests that blood repertoires may mirror thyroid immune responses. A 13 V-J signature model separated ophthalmopathy from stable hyperthyroidism, with nearly 90% sensitivity and 81% to 83% specificity in cross-validation and 80%/75% in testing. In validation, the model predicted progression to ophthalmopathy with approximately 71% sensitivity and 72% to 85% specificity, a median of 6.5 months before onset. To identify TCR V-J signatures that set the groups apart, the researchers used a discovery cohort of approximately 98 patients, made up of 40 to 45 with Graves' ophthalmopathy and 57 with stable Graves' hyperthyroidism. Prospective prediction of ophthalmopathy was tested in an independent validation cohort consisting of 18 hyperthyroidism patients and 15 or so patients who later progressed to ophthalmopathy. The approximately 100 discovery patients were randomly split 7:3 into training and test sets. In about 6 Graves' hyperthyroidism patients, the study also compared T-cell repertoires from thyroid tissue with T-cell repertoires from blood. After sampling, hyperthyroidism patients received methimazole starting at 30 mg daily, and ophthalmopathy patients received high-dose intravenous methylprednisolone. A second multiplex PCR round built the libraries, followed by size selection and purification. The libraries were sequenced on an Illumina HiSeq2000 using paired-end 100 bp reads. SOAPnuke was used to process the raw data, with reads discarded if the reads contained adapters or uncalled bases, had a mean Phred below 15, or lacked an exact constant-primer or identifier match. High-quality paired reads were merged with COPE v1.2.5, and unique nucleotide sequences were defined as clonotypes. MiTCR v1.1 was used to align clonotypes to the IMGT TRBV, TRBD and TRBJ reference segments. Analysis was restricted to V-J combinations with a frequency above 0.0001, which covered 99% to 99.2% of repertoires. The TCS score was defined as F50 (clonal expansion) divided by E x V (chaos), with BLOSUM62-based TCRdist calculated between CDR3 peptides within each V-J. Welch's t-statistics and random forest reduced approximately 520 V-J features to under 15, which were used in a naive Bayes classifier (R e1071). No statistical method was used to fix the sample size in advance, and group allocation was not hidden from the investigators. According to the paper, TCR Vbeta CDR3 sequencing was carried out on some 140 peripheral blood samples, which came from approximately 41 ophthalmopathy, approximately 72 hyperthyroidism and about 17 progressor patients.

The sequences come from peripheral blood mononuclear cells (PBMCs), collected at new diagnosis, from a patient treated with antithyroid drugs. The chain uses TRBV30 and TRBJ1-3; the D gene cannot be resolved reliably. The source of this sequence is a man between 18 and 35 years old with Graves disease. Donor details come from another sample of the same person, matched by shared clones. CDR3 loop: CAWSIEDPLAPLHSGNTIYF. The DNA sequence reads TGTGCCTGGAGTATTGAGGACCCCTTGGCTCCTCTGCACTCTGGAAACACCATATATTTT.